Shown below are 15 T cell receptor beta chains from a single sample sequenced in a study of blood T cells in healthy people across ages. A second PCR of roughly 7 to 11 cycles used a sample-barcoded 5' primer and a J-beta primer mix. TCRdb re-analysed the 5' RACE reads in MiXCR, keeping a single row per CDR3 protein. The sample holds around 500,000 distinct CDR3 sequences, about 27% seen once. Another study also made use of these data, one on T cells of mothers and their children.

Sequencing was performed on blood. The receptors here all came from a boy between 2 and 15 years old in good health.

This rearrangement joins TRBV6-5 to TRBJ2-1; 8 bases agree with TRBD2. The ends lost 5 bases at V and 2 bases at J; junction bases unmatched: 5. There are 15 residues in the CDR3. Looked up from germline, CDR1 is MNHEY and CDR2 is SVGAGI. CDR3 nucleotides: TGTGCCAGCAGTACTAGCGGTACCGCCTACAATGAGCAGTTCTTC. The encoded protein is CASSTSGTAYNEQFF.

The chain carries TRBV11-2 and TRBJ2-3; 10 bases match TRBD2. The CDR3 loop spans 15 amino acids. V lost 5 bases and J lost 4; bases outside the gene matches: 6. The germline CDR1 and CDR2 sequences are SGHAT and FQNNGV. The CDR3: CASSQSAGGPDTQYF. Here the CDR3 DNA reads TGTGCCAGCAGCCAATCAGCGGGAGGGCCAGATACGCAGTATTTT.

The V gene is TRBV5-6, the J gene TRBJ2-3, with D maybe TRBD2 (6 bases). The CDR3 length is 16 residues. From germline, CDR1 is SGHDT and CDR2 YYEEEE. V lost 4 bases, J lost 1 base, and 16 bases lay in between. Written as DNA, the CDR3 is TGTGCCAGCAGCGCACAAGGGGCTAGCGGCACAGATACGCAGTATTTT. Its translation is CASSAQGASGTDTQYF.

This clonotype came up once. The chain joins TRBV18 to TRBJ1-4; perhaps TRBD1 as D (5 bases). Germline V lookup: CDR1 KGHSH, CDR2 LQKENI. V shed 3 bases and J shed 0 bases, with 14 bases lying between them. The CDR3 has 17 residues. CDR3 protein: CASSPPGPYATNEKLFF. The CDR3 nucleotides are TGTGCCAGCTCACCGCCGGGACCTTACGCAACTAATGAAAAACTGTTTTTT.

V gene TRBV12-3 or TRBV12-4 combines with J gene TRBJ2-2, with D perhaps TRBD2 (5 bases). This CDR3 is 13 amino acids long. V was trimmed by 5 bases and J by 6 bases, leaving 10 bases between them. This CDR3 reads CASSILVPGELFF. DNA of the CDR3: TGTGCCAGCAGTATACTAGTACCCGGGGAGCTGTTTTTT.

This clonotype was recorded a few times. The CDR3 region is CASSSGQTPATQYF. For the CDR3, the DNA is TGTGCCAGCAGCAGTGGGCAGACCCCGGCGACCCAGTACTTC. The genes are TRBV7-2 and TRBJ2-5; the D is unclear. The CDR3 length is 14 residues. Germline assignment: CDR1 SGHTA and CDR2 FQGNSA. V lost 5 bases and J 7 bases, leaving 17 bases between the germline ends. The entire variable domain, with the rest obtained from reference TRBV7-2 and TRBJ2-5, is as follows: GAGVSQSPSNKVTEKGKDVELRCDPISGHTALYWYRQSLGQGLEFLIYFQGNSAPDKSGLPSDRFSAERTGGSVSTLTIQRTQQEDSAVYLCASSSGQTPATQYFGPGTRLLVL.

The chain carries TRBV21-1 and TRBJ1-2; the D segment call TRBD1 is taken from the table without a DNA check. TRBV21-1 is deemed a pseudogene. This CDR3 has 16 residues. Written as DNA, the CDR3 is TGTGCCAGCAGCAAAAATTCGACAGGGAAATCGAATGGCTACACCTTC. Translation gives CASSKNSTGKSNGYTF.

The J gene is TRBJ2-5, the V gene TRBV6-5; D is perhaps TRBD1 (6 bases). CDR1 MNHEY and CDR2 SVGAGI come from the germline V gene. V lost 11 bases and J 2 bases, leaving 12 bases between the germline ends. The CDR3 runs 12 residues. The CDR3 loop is CACWGPQETQYF. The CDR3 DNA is TGTGCCTGCTGGGGGCCACAAGAGACCCAGTACTTC.

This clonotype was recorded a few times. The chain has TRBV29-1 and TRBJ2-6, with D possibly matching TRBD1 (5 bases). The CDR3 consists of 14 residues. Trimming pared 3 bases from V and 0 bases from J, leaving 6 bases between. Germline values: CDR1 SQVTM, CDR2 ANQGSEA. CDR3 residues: CSVDQGSGANVLTF. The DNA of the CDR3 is TGCAGCGTTGACCAGGGCTCTGGGGCCAACGTCCTGACTTTC.

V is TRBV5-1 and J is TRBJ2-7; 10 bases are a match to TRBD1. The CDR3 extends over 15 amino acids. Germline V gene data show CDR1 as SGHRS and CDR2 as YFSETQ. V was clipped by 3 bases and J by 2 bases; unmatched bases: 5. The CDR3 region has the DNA TGCGCCAGCAGCTGGACAGGGGGGTCCACCTACGAGCAGTACTTC. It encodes CASSWTGGSTYEQYF.

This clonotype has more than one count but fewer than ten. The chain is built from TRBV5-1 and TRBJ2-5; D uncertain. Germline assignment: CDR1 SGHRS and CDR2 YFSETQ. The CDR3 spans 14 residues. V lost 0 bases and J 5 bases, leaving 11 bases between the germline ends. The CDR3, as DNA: TGCGCCAGCAGCTTGGGAGTGAATCCGGAGACCCAGTACTTC. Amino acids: CASSLGVNPETQYF.

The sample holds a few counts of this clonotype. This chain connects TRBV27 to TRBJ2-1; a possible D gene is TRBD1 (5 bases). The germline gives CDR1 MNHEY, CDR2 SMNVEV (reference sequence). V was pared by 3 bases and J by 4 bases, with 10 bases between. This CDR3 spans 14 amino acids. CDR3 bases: TGTGCCAGCAGTTTTCTGGCAGGGTACAATGAGCAGTTCTTC. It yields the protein CASSFLAGYNEQFF.

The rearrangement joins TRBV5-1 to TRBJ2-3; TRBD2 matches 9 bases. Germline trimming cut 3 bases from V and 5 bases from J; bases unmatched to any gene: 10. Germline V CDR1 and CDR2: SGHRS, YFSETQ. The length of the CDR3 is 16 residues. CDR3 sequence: CASSSNGGREGDTQYF. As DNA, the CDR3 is TGCGCCAGCAGCTCAAACGGCGGGCGGGAGGGAGATACGCAGTATTTT. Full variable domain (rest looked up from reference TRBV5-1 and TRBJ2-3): KAGVTQTPRYLIKTRGQQVTLSCSPISGHRSVSWYQQTPGQGLQFLFEYFSETQRNKGNFPGRFSGRQFSNSRSEMNVSTLELGDSALYLCASSSNGGREGDTQYFGPGTRLTVL.

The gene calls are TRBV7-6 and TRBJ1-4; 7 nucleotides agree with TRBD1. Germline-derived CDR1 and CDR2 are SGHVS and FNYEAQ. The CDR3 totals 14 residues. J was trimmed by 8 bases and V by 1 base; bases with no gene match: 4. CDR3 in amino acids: CASSLVGGREKLFF. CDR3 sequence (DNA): TGTGCCAGCAGCTTAGTAGGGGGCCGGGAAAAACTGTTTTTT.

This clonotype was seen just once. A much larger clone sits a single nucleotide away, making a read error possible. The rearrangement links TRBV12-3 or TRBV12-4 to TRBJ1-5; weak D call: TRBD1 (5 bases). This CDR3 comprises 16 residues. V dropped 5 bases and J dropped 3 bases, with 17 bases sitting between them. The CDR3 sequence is CASSPPGRVFNQPQHF. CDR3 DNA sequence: TGTGCCAGCAGTCCGCCGGGACGGGTGTTCAATCAGCCCCAGCATTTT.